One sample yielded the 30 T cell receptor beta chains listed below, sequenced in a study of cytotoxic CD8 clonotypes in ibrutinib-treated CLL. Method: immunoSEQ multiplex PCR; TCRdb's copy keeps in-frame clones and lacks some. The data show approximately 300,000 clones, almost 80% seen once. The material sequenced was PBMCs, taken before ibrutinib treatment. The receptors shown here come from a human donor with chronic lymphocytic leukemia.

The V call is TRBV6-6, the J call TRBJ1-5, with 9 nucleotides matching TRBD1. Per the germline V gene, CDR1 is MNHNY and CDR2 is SVGAGI (reference sequence). Trimming at V came to 9 bases and at J to 0 bases, leaving 3 bases not matched to a gene. This CDR3 spans 14 amino acids. CDR3 sequence: CASRTGASNQPQHF. CDR3 nucleotides: TGTGCCAGTCGGACAGGGGCTAGCAATCAGCCCCAGCATTTT.

The chain has TRBV30 and TRBJ2-1; TRBD2 agrees at 16 bases. Trimming at V came to 3 bases and at J to 7 bases, leaving 6 bases not matched to a gene. Germline V gene sequence: CDR1 GTSNPN, CDR2 SVGIG (reference sequence). This CDR3 contains 16 residues. The CDR3 DNA reads as TGTGCCTGGAGGGGGACTAGCGGGAGGGTGTTGAATGAGCAGTTCTTC. It specifies CAWRGTSGRVLNEQFF.

The chain joins TRBV2 to TRBJ2-7; D is perhaps TRBD1 (6 bases). The CDR3 is 11 amino acids. CDR1 SNHLY and CDR2 FYNNEI come from the germline V gene. V lost 8 bases and J lost 3, with 8 bases in between. CDR3 sequence reads: CASLDSYEQYF. CDR3 coding DNA: TGTGCCAGCCTGGACAGCTACGAGCAGTACTTC.

The gene calls are TRBV5-3 and TRBJ1-1; TRBD1 agrees at 11 bases. TRBV5-3 is flagged as an ORF with uncertain function. This CDR3 has 17 residues. V trimming: 2 bases; J trimming: 4 bases; junction bases outside the gene matches: 10. The DNA of the CDR3 is TGTGCCAGAAGCTTCACCGGACAGGGGGCTCCCCTCACTGAAGCTTTCTTT. Residues: CARSFTGQGAPLTEAFF.

The chain links TRBV7-6 to TRBJ2-7; possible D gene TRBD2, 5 bases. Germline CDR1 and CDR2: SGHVS and FNYEAQ. Between the trimmed V and J ends, which lost 1 base and 2 bases, there was a span of 15 bases. The CDR3 covers 16 residues. DNA for the CDR3: TGTGCCAGCAGCTTAGGTGATGCGGGTCTAACCTACGAGCAGTACTTC. Translating gives CASSLGDAGLTYEQYF.

This clone was seen a single time. The J gene is TRBJ1-2, the V gene TRBV27; D gene uncertain. V shed 8 bases and J shed 3 bases, with 19 bases lying between them. Germline-derived CDR1 and CDR2 are MNHEY and SMNVEV (reference sequence). This CDR3 comprises 15 residues. The CDR3 region has the DNA TGTGCCAGCTCGAATCTTAATCAGAAGGACTATGGCTACACCTTC. It translates to CASSNLNQKDYGYTF.

This chain links TRBV2 with TRBJ1-2, with D hard to call. Germline lookup yields CDR1 SNHLY and CDR2 FYNNEI. V was shortened by 4 bases and J by 4 bases, with 10 bases between the two germline ends. The CDR3 sequence is 13 residues long. The CDR3 coding sequence is TGTGCCAGCAGTGTGGGAGAGATCTATGGCTACACCTTC. It encodes CASSVGEIYGYTF.

The CDR3 DNA is TGCGCCAGCAGCCCGAACATCGATCAGCCCCAGCATTTT. Amino acid sequence: CASSPNIDQPQHF. The V gene is TRBV5-1, the J gene TRBJ1-5; D is unresolved. Germline CDR1 is SGHRS and CDR2 is YFSETQ. This CDR3 has 13 residues. V dropped 4 bases and J dropped 5 bases, with 10 bases sitting between them.

With regard to this clone: Other DNA sequences from this sample encode an identical CDR3 as well. The gene calls are TRBV30 and TRBJ2-5, with D maybe TRBD1 (5 bases). Trimming took off 0 bases at V and 5 bases at J, with 10 bases between the two ends. The CDR3 runs 13 residues. CDR1 GTSNPN and CDR2 SVGIG come from the germline V gene (reference sequence). CDR3 nucleotide sequence: TGTGCCTGGAGTGTGGGGCTACGGGAGACCCAGTACTTC. It translates to CAWSVGLRETQYF. The full variable domain, with the rest looked up from reference TRBV30 and TRBJ2-5, is SQTIHQWPATLVQPVGSPLSLECTVEGTSNPNLYWYRQAAGRGLQLLFYSVGIGQISSEVPQNLSASRPQDRQFILSSKKLLLSDSGFYLCAWSVGLRETQYFGPGTRLLVL.

A note on this clone: Germline and junction disagree at one end, which may indicate a read error. J is TRBJ2-5 and V is TRBV7-6; D is possibly TRBD1 (6 bases). The CDR3 has 15 residues. Germline values: CDR1 SGHVS, CDR2 FNYEAQ. The CDR3 loop is CASSLEAGVEETQYF. In DNA form, the CDR3 reads TGTGCCAGCAGTTTAGAGGCAGGGGTGGAGGAGACCCAGTACTTC.

Concerning this clone: Other DNA sequences in this specimen translate into the identical CDR3. J is TRBJ1-2 and V is TRBV27; D call uncertain. Per the germline V gene, CDR1 is MNHEY and CDR2 is SMNVEV (reference sequence). V lost 0 bases and J lost 2, with 4 bases in between. The length of the CDR3 is 13 residues. The CDR3: CASSLSGNYGYTF. CDR3 nucleotide sequence: TGTGCCAGCAGTTTATCGGGCAACTATGGCTACACCTTC.

The chain carries TRBV7-2 and TRBJ1-3; 12 bases align to TRBD1. The CDR3 has 15 amino acids. Germline V gives CDR1 SGHTA, CDR2 FQGNSA. V shed 4 bases, J shed 4 bases, and the junction held 2 bases outside the gene matches. As DNA, the CDR3 is TGTGCCAGCAGCTGGGACAGGGGGCAGGGAAACACCATATATTTT. Translated, it gives CASSWDRGQGNTIYF.

This clone was seen a few times. The rearrangement joins TRBV4-2 to TRBJ2-7, with 12 bases fitting TRBD2. This CDR3 comprises 16 residues. V trimming: 4 bases; J trimming: 6 bases; junction bases outside the gene matches: 10. Germline V gives CDR1 LGHNA, CDR2 YNFKEQ. CDR3 coding DNA: TGTGCCAGCAGCCTCGGGACTAGCGGGTCGTTAGTCGAGCAGTACTTC. This gives the protein CASSLGTSGSLVEQYF.

The chain is built from TRBV6-5 and TRBJ2-7; D gene uncertain. The germline V and J ends were trimmed by 2 bases and 3 bases, with 5 bases remaining between them. Germline-derived CDR1 and CDR2 are MNHEY and SVGAGI. The CDR3 has 12 residues. Here the CDR3 reads CASSYGFYEQYF. The CDR3 region has the DNA TGTGCCAGCAGTTACGGATTCTACGAGCAGTACTTC.

This clone was counted between two and nine times. The rearrangement joins TRBV28 to TRBJ2-5; D not resolved. CDR3 length: 14 residues. V dropped 6 bases and J dropped 5 bases, with 16 bases sitting between them. Germline V gives CDR1 MDHEN, CDR2 SYDVKM. Here the CDR3 reads CASRKATTRETQYF. In DNA, the CDR3 is TGTGCCAGCAGGAAAGCGACAACCCGGGAGACCCAGTACTTC.

The chain joins TRBV5-6 to TRBJ1-2; D unclear. V was shortened by 0 bases and J by 8 bases, with 14 bases between the two germline ends. Germline-derived CDR1 and CDR2 are SGHDT and YYEEEE. This CDR3 is built from 14 residues. Written as DNA, the CDR3 is TGTGCCAGCAGCTTGGAGAGAGGGAATAGCGGCTACACCTTC. Translating gives CASSLERGNSGYTF.

The J gene is TRBJ2-5, the V gene TRBV30; TRBD1 aligns across 8 bases. The V segment lost 0 bases and the J segment 4 bases; nucleotides outside the gene matches: 16. Per the germline V gene, CDR1 is GTSNPN and CDR2 is SVGIG (reference sequence). This CDR3 region has 18 residues. The CDR3 spells CAWSVGVPTGAPRETQYF. The CDR3 nucleotides are TGTGCCTGGAGTGTAGGCGTCCCGACAGGGGCACCGCGAGAGACCCAGTACTTC.

V and J are TRBV10-3 and TRBJ1-1; the match to TRBD1 covers 7 bases. The CDR3 sequence is 18 residues long. Germline V CDR1 and CDR2: ENHRY, SYGVKD. J gave up 1 base and V 0 bases, and 11 bases lay outside the gene matches. The CDR3: CAISESGLQGRGNTEAFF. The CDR3 DNA sequence: TGTGCCATCAGTGAGTCGGGATTACAGGGGCGAGGGAACACTGAAGCTTTCTTT.

The gene calls are TRBV5-4 and TRBJ1-2; D perhaps matches TRBD1 (5 bases). This CDR3 comprises 12 residues. Trimming removed 7 bases at V and 8 bases at J, with 15 bases between. Germline V gene lookup returns CDR1 SGHNT and CDR2 YYREEE (reference sequence). Written as DNA, the CDR3 is TGTGCCAGCGGGGGAATAGGATGGGGCTACACCTTC. Translating gives CASGGIGWGYTF.

The V gene is TRBV6-1, the J gene TRBJ2-1, with D uncertain. The germline V and J ends were trimmed by 4 bases and 4 bases, with 17 bases remaining between them. Germline V gene sequence: CDR1 MNHNS, CDR2 SASEGT. The CDR3 is made up of 16 amino acids. CDR3 amino acids: CASSVPGRPTYNEQFF. In nucleotides, the CDR3 is TGTGCCAGCAGTGTCCCGGGTCGCCCTACTTACAATGAGCAGTTCTTC.

This clone came up once. The chain couples TRBV11-2 to TRBJ2-6; TRBD2 is a possible D gene (5 bases). This CDR3 comprises 18 residues. CDR1 SGHAT and CDR2 FQNNGV come from the germline V gene. V shed 3 bases and J shed 0 bases, with 15 bases lying between them. CDR3 sequence: CASSFRGAAASGANVLTF. The CDR3 DNA follows: TGTGCCAGCAGCTTCCGTGGAGCGGCCGCCTCTGGGGCCAACGTCCTGACTTTC.

The DNA for the CDR3 is TGTGCCAGCAGTCCCGGGACAGGGGGACACAATGAGCAGTTCTTC. Its protein product is CASSPGTGGHNEQFF. The chain carries TRBV6-5 and TRBJ2-1, with 11 positions matching TRBD1. The CDR3 is 15 residues long. Germline V gene lookup returns CDR1 MNHEY and CDR2 SVGAGI. After removal of 5 bases from V and 5 bases from J, the junction contained 5 bases not matched to a gene.

Concerning this clone itself: Compared with germline, one end of the junction differs, possibly owing to a read error. The chain carries TRBV7-7 and TRBJ2-2; 14 nucleotides align to TRBD2. Germline CDR1 reads SSHAT; CDR2 reads FNYEAQ (reference sequence). CDR3 length: 16 residues. The CDR3 protein is CASSIPGTSGSGELFF. CDR3 coding DNA: TGTGCTAGCAGCATCCCCGGGACTAGCGGGAGCGGGGAGCTGTTTTTT.

The chain recombines TRBV30 with TRBJ1-1; no clear D gene. The germline V gene encodes CDR1 GTSNPN and CDR2 SVGIG (reference sequence). Trimming removed 2 bases from V and 1 base from J, with 5 bases in between. The CDR3 is 12 residues long. The CDR3 bases are TGTGCCTGGAGTATTCCGAACACTGAAGCTTTCTTT. Translated: CAWSIPNTEAFF. Drawing the rest from reference TRBV30 and TRBJ1-1, the complete variable domain is SQTIHQWPATLVQPVGSPLSLECTVEGTSNPNLYWYRQAAGRGLQLLFYSVGIGQISSEVPQNLSASRPQDRQFILSSKKLLLSDSGFYLCAWSIPNTEAFFGQGTRLTVV.

V and J are TRBV6-5 and TRBJ2-5; unclear D gene. Deletions cut 0 bases from V and 5 bases from J, with 10 bases between. CDR1 is MNHEY and CDR2 is SVGAGI in the germline V gene. The CDR3 loop spans 14 amino acids. The DNA of the CDR3 is TGTGCCAGCAGTTACTCGGGGTTGGGGGAGACCCAGTACTTC. The encoded protein is CASSYSGLGETQYF.

The CDR3 region is CASTPTLGMTQYF. The CDR3 DNA reads as TGTGCCAGTACACCAACGTTGGGCATGACCCAGTACTTC. J is TRBJ2-5 and V is TRBV19; D not resolved. Germline loops: CDR1 LNHDA, CDR2 SQIVND (reference sequence). The CDR3 contains 13 residues. Trimming removed 7 bases at V and 7 bases at J, with 16 bases between.

This clone came up a few times. V usage is TRBV30 and J usage is TRBJ1-2; 9 bases map to TRBD1. Germline CDR1 is GTSNPN and CDR2 is SVGIG (reference sequence). J lost 4 bases, V lost 4 bases, and 4 bases had no gene match. This CDR3 is 13 amino acids long. The CDR3 nucleotides are TGTGCCTGGAACAGGGGGCTCTTCTATGGCTACACCTTC. It encodes CAWNRGLFYGYTF.

In its sample, this clone was seen a few times. V and J are TRBV4-2 and TRBJ2-1; TRBD2 matches 9 bases. Germline assignment: CDR1 LGHNA and CDR2 YNFKEQ. This CDR3 has 16 residues. Trimming took 0 bases from V and 2 from J; bases not matched to a gene: 2. The CDR3 loop is CASSQDSGGTYNEQFF. The DNA for the CDR3 is TGTGCCAGCAGCCAAGATAGCGGGGGAACCTACAATGAGCAGTTCTTC.

The chain recombines TRBV10-2 with TRBJ2-7, with TRBD2 identical over 7 bases. V lost 2 bases, J lost 4 bases, and 8 bases stayed unmatched. Germline V CDR1 and CDR2: WSHSY, SAAADI. The CDR3 runs 15 residues. DNA of the CDR3: TGCGCCAGCAGTGAGCCTAGCGGAGGAACGTACGAGCAGTACTTC. Its protein is CASSEPSGGTYEQYF.

The chain is built from TRBV27 and TRBJ2-7; D may be TRBD1 (6 bases). CDR1 and CDR2 (germline): MNHEY, SMNVEV (reference sequence). The V gene lost 3 bases and the J gene lost 2 bases, with 11 bases spanning the gap. The CDR3 loop spans 14 amino acids. CDR3 nucleotide sequence: TGTGCCAGCAGTTTTAATCCAGGGGCCTACGAGCAGTACTTC. This gives the protein CASSFNPGAYEQYF.